These T cell receptor beta chains were read from a single sample in a study of molecular identifiers for immune sequencing clone quantification. TCRdb fed the PCR reads into MiXCR, producing one record per CDR3 protein. The sample consists of about 100,000 distinct CDR3 sequences, about a third of them appearing once. Sequencing input: naive CD8+ T cells from blood, with Jurkat cell RNA spiked in. These receptors were taken from a human donor in good health. Some libraries in this study had Jurkat cell RNA spiked in. Each CDR3 is given with its conserved first and last residue. The D gene is left open where the match is weak. Part of the rows lack a size; the others show once, few, many or a class for expanded clones.

d_call: NA
clone_size: many
j_call: TRBJ2-2
v_call: TRBV2
cdr3_aa: CASSEAVGSGELFF
cdr3_nt: TGTGCCAGCAGTGAAGCTGTAGGCTCCGGGGAGCTGTTTTTT

d_call: TRBD2
clone_size: many
j_call: TRBJ2-3
v_call: TRBV28
cdr3_aa: CASSPLPGGEKDTQYF
cdr3_nt: TGTGCCAGCAGTCCCCTCCCGGGGGGGGAGAAAGATACGCAGTATTTT

d_call: TRBD2
clone_size: NA
j_call: TRBJ2-7
v_call: TRBV7-9
cdr3_aa: CASSLDGRPTYEQYF
cdr3_nt: TGTGCCAGCAGCTTAGACGGGAGGCCGACCTACGAGCAGTACTTC

d_call: TRBD1
clone_size: NA
j_call: TRBJ1-1
v_call: TRBV6-5
cdr3_aa: CASSSQGANTEAFF
cdr3_nt: TGTGCCAGCAGCTCTCAGGGGGCGAACACTGAAGCTTTCTTT

d_call: NA
clone_size: many
j_call: TRBJ2-7
v_call: TRBV20-1
cdr3_aa: CSATGLPPEQYF
cdr3_nt: TGCAGTGCAACGGGACTCCCTCCCGAGCAGTACTTC

d_call: TRBD2
clone_size: many
j_call: TRBJ2-5
v_call: TRBV28
cdr3_aa: CASSLFASGTQETQYF
cdr3_nt: TGTGCCAGCAGTTTATTTGCTAGCGGCACCCAAGAGACCCAGTACTTC

d_call: TRBD1
clone_size: NA
j_call: TRBJ2-7
v_call: TRBV29-1
cdr3_aa: CSVEGTGPNEQYF
cdr3_nt: TGCAGCGTTGAAGGGACAGGGCCTAACGAGCAGTACTTC

d_call: NA
clone_size: NA
j_call: TRBJ2-7
v_call: TRBV21-1
cdr3_aa: CASSKRWLTTSSYEQYF
cdr3_nt: TGTGCCAGCAGCAAAAGGTGGTTGACAACGAGCTCCTACGAGCAGTACTTC

d_call: NA
clone_size: many
j_call: TRBJ1-1
v_call: TRBV20-1
cdr3_aa: CSAERGDGFFGEAFF
cdr3_nt: TGCAGTGCGGAGAGGGGGGACGGCTTTTTCGGTGAAGCTTTCTTT

d_call: NA
clone_size: NA
j_call: TRBJ2-3
v_call: TRBV7-9
cdr3_aa: CASSPATDTQYF
cdr3_nt: TGTGCCAGCAGTCCTGCCACAGATACGCAGTATTTT

d_call: NA
clone_size: NA
j_call: TRBJ2-1
v_call: TRBV27
cdr3_aa: CPSSLARYNEQFF
cdr3_nt: TGTCCCAGCAGTCTAGCGAGATACAATGAGCAGTTCTTC

d_call: NA
clone_size: many
j_call: TRBJ2-3
v_call: TRBV7-9
cdr3_aa: CASSLFPQRVTDTQYF
cdr3_nt: TGTGCCAGCAGCTTATTTCCTCAGCGGGTCACAGATACGCAGTATTTT

d_call: TRBD1
clone_size: NA
j_call: TRBJ2-5
v_call: TRBV20-1
cdr3_aa: CSARLEGAWETQYF
cdr3_nt: TGCAGTGCTAGACTAGAGGGGGCGTGGGAGACCCAGTACTTC

d_call: TRBD2
clone_size: NA
j_call: TRBJ2-1
v_call: TRBV6-1
cdr3_aa: CASKRLSSGSLYNEQFF
cdr3_nt: TGTGCCAGCAAAAGGTTGTCTAGCGGGAGTCTGTACAATGAGCAGTTCTTC

d_call: NA
clone_size: few
j_call: TRBJ2-7
v_call: TRBV2
cdr3_aa: CASSAGNYEQYF
cdr3_nt: TGTGCCAGCAGTGCAGGGAACTACGAGCAGTACTTC

d_call: TRBD1
clone_size: NA
j_call: TRBJ2-2
v_call: TRBV19
cdr3_aa: CASNPPRGLGGELFF
cdr3_nt: TGTGCCAGTAACCCCCCCAGGGGGCTTGGCGGGGAGCTGTTTTTT

d_call: NA
clone_size: few
j_call: TRBJ2-7
v_call: TRBV27
cdr3_aa: CASGRAYEQYF
cdr3_nt: TGTGCCAGCGGTAGGGCCTACGAGCAGTACTTC

d_call: TRBD2
clone_size: many
j_call: TRBJ2-1
v_call: TRBV7-8
cdr3_aa: CASSPTSGKVYEQFF
cdr3_nt: TGTGCCAGCAGCCCTACTAGCGGGAAAGTATATGAGCAGTTCTTC

d_call: NA
clone_size: few
j_call: TRBJ1-5
v_call: TRBV28
cdr3_aa: CASRPWGISTQPQHF
cdr3_nt: TGTGCCAGCAGGCCCTGGGGCATAAGCACTCAGCCCCAGCATTTT

d_call: NA
clone_size: NA
j_call: TRBJ2-7
v_call: TRBV19
cdr3_aa: CASSIDRAGSYEQYF
cdr3_nt: TGTGCCAGTAGTATAGATCGGGCAGGTTCCTACGAGCAGTACTTC

d_call: NA
clone_size: many
j_call: TRBJ2-6
v_call: TRBV28
cdr3_aa: CASSSRDSGANVLTF
cdr3_nt: TGTGCCAGCAGTTCCCGGGACTCCGGGGCCAACGTCCTGACTTTC

d_call: TRBD2
clone_size: many
j_call: TRBJ2-7
v_call: TRBV5-4
cdr3_aa: CASSWGLAGGYEQYF
cdr3_nt: TGTGCCAGCAGCTGGGGACTAGCGGGTGGCTACGAGCAGTACTTC

d_call: NA
clone_size: NA
j_call: TRBJ1-1
v_call: TRBV28
cdr3_aa: CASRFGTGITEAFF
cdr3_nt: NA

d_call: TRBD1
clone_size: NA
j_call: TRBJ2-1
v_call: TRBV5-6
cdr3_aa: CASSLALGTGVSNEQFF
cdr3_nt: TGTGCCAGCAGCTTGGCCCTCGGGACAGGGGTGTCCAATGAGCAGTTCTTC

d_call: TRBD2
clone_size: NA
j_call: TRBJ2-7
v_call: TRBV11-2
cdr3_aa: CASSSGLAEAYEQYF
cdr3_nt: TGTGCCAGCAGCTCGGGACTAGCGGAAGCCTACGAGCAGTACTTC

d_call: NA
clone_size: NA
j_call: TRBJ2-2
v_call: TRBV12-3/TRBV12-4
cdr3_aa: CASSFVSLRELFF
cdr3_nt: TGTGCCAGCAGTTTTGTTTCGCTCCGGGAGCTGTTTTTT

d_call: TRBD2
clone_size: NA
j_call: TRBJ2-7
v_call: TRBV11-1
cdr3_aa: CASSLVSLAGGYEQYF
cdr3_nt: TGTGCCAGCAGCTTAGTCTCCCTAGCGGGAGGGTACGAGCAGTACTTC

d_call: NA
clone_size: once
j_call: TRBJ2-1
v_call: TRBV6-1
cdr3_aa: CASSEFQGYYNEQFF
cdr3_nt: TGCGCCAGCAGTGAATTCCAGGGGTATTACAATGAGCAGTTCTTC

d_call: TRBD2
clone_size: NA
j_call: TRBJ2-7
v_call: TRBV6-6
cdr3_aa: CASTKGRLAGPYEQYF
cdr3_nt: TGTGCCAGCACCAAAGGGAGGCTAGCGGGACCCTACGAGCAGTACTTC

d_call: NA
clone_size: many
j_call: TRBJ2-2
v_call: TRBV5-4
cdr3_aa: CAFHREYTGELFF
cdr3_nt: TGTGCCTTTCACAGGGAATACACCGGGGAGCTGTTTTTT

d_call: TRBD2
clone_size: NA
j_call: TRBJ2-5
v_call: TRBV29-1
cdr3_aa: CSVTPQIAGANDQETQYF
cdr3_nt: TGCAGCGTTACCCCCCAAATAGCGGGAGCCAACGACCAAGAGACCCAGTACTTC

d_call: NA
clone_size: NA
j_call: TRBJ2-6
v_call: TRBV11-2
cdr3_aa: CASSSQPYGANVLTF
cdr3_nt: TGTGCCAGCAGCTCGCAGCCATACGGGGCCAACGTCCTGACTTTC

d_call: NA
clone_size: NA
j_call: TRBJ1-6
v_call: TRBV4-3
cdr3_aa: CASSQAPLGSSYNSPLHF
cdr3_nt: TGCGCCAGCAGCCAAGCTCCCTTGGGCAGCTCCTATAATTCACCCCTCCACTTT

d_call: NA
clone_size: many
j_call: TRBJ2-7
v_call: TRBV19
cdr3_aa: CASSIGPGAAYEQYF
cdr3_nt: TGTGCCAGTAGTATAGGGCCGGGAGCTGCCTACGAGCAGTACTTC

d_call: NA
clone_size: NA
j_call: TRBJ2-7
v_call: TRBV6-2/TRBV6-3
cdr3_aa: CASSYIGRPGSEQYF
cdr3_nt: TGTGCCAGCAGTTACATCGGGCGGCCCGGGAGCGAGCAGTACTTC

d_call: NA
clone_size: NA
j_call: TRBJ2-1
v_call: TRBV25-1
cdr3_aa: CASSGLEQFF
cdr3_nt: TGTGCCAGCAGTGGTCTTGAGCAGTTCTTC

d_call: TRBD2
clone_size: NA
j_call: TRBJ2-7
v_call: TRBV11-2
cdr3_aa: CASSLGTSGYYEQYF
cdr3_nt: TGTGCCAGCAGCTTGGGGACTAGCGGATACTACGAGCAGTACTTC

d_call: NA
clone_size: NA
j_call: TRBJ2-1
v_call: TRBV4-3
cdr3_aa: CASSQDLGTGLASGIEQFF
cdr3_nt: TGCGCCAGCAGCCAAGATCTCGGGACAGGTTTGGCTAGCGGGATCGAGCAGTTCTTC

d_call: NA
clone_size: NA
j_call: TRBJ2-2
v_call: TRBV20-1
cdr3_aa: CSAASGSNTGELIF
cdr3_nt: TGCAGTGCTGCTTCGGGATCGAACACCGGGGAGCTGATTTTT

d_call: NA
clone_size: NA
j_call: TRBJ2-7
v_call: TRBV5-4
cdr3_aa: CASSSSVSYEQYF
cdr3_nt: TGTGCCAGCAGCTCGAGCGTATCCTACGAGCAGTACTTC

d_call: NA
clone_size: once
j_call: TRBJ2-3
v_call: TRBV27
cdr3_aa: CASSLAYLSTDTQYF
cdr3_nt: TGTGCCAGCAGTCTAGCGTACCTCAGCACAGATACGCAGTATTTT

d_call: NA
clone_size: few
j_call: TRBJ1-4
v_call: TRBV28
cdr3_aa: CASSPWSLSAGAEKLFF
cdr3_nt: TGTGCCAGCAGCCCATGGTCTCTCTCGGCAGGAGCTGAAAAACTGTTTTTT

d_call: TRBD1
clone_size: many
j_call: TRBJ1-5
v_call: TRBV29-1
cdr3_aa: CSVDETGGHQHF
cdr3_nt: TGCAGCGTTGACGAAACAGGGGGCCACCAGCATTTT

d_call: TRBD2
clone_size: NA
j_call: TRBJ2-7
v_call: TRBV2
cdr3_aa: CASSGATSGRPNEQYF
cdr3_nt: TGTGCCAGCAGTGGGGCCACAAGCGGGAGGCCCAACGAGCAGTACTTC

d_call: NA
clone_size: NA
j_call: TRBJ1-2
v_call: TRBV28
cdr3_aa: CASSLGKEGYGYTF
cdr3_nt: TGTGCCAGCAGTTTGGGGAAGGAGGGCTATGGCTACACCTTC

d_call: NA
clone_size: few
j_call: TRBJ2-3
v_call: TRBV7-9
cdr3_aa: CASSLGPPTTTDTQYF
cdr3_nt: TGTGCCAGCAGCTTAGGACCGCCCACTACCACAGATACGCAGTATTTT

d_call: NA
clone_size: many
j_call: TRBJ1-1
v_call: TRBV28
cdr3_aa: CASSFRDSAFF
cdr3_nt: TGTGCCAGCAGTTTCAGGGATTCGGCTTTCTTT